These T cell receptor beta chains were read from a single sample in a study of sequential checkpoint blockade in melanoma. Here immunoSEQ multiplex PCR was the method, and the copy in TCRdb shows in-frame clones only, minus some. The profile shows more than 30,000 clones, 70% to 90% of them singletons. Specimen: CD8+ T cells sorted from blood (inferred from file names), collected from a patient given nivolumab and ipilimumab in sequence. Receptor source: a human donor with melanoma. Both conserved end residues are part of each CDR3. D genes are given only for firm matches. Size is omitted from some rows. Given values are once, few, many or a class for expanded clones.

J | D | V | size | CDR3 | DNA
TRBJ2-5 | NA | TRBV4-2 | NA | CASSRRRAGQETQYF | TGTGCCAGCAGCCGACGGAGGGCAGGACAAGAGACCCAGTACTTC
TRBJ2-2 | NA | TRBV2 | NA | CASGRRPGELFF | TGTGCCAGCGGGAGGCGACCCGGGGAGCTGTTTTTT
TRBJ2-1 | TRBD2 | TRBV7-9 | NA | CASSLALAGPHNEQFF | TGTGCCAGCAGCTTAGCCCTAGCGGGGCCCCACAATGAGCAGTTCTTC
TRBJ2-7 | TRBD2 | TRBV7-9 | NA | CASSAGTSGSQSYEQYF | TGTGCCAGCAGCGCCGGGACTAGCGGGAGTCAATCCTACGAGCAGTACTTC
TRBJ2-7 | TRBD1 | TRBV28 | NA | CASSLGTADEQYF | TGTGCCAGCAGTTTGGGGACAGCGGACGAGCAGTACTTC
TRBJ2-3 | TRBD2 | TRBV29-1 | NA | CRVGTTRDTQYF | TGCAGGGTGGGGACTACTCGGGATACGCAGTATTTT
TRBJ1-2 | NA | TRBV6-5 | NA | CASSYEGTRGYTF | TGTGCCAGCAGTTACGAGGGTACGCGGGGCTACACCTTC
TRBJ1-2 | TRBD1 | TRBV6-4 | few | CAISEPGQAQTGYGYTF | TGTGCCATCAGTGAGCCTGGACAGGCCCAAACCGGCTATGGCTACACCTTC
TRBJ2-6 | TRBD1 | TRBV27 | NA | CASSLRVLDRGLGANVLTF | TGTGCCAGCAGTTTAAGAGTGTTGGACAGGGGGCTTGGGGCCAACGTCCTGACTTTC
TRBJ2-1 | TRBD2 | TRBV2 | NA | CAGSGSGGNEQFF | TGTGCTGGGAGCGGGAGTGGAGGGAATGAGCAGTTCTTC
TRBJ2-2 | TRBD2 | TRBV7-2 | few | CASSFGPSGRESTGELFF | TGTGCCAGCAGCTTTGGGCCTAGCGGGAGGGAAAGCACCGGGGAGCTGTTTTTT
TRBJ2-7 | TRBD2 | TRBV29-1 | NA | CSVATSVVGGEQYF | TGCAGCGTTGCCACTAGCGTGGTTGGGGGGGAGCAGTACTTC
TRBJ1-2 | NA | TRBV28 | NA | CASSPAGFGYTF | TGTGCCAGCAGTCCCGCAGGGTTTGGCTACACCTTC
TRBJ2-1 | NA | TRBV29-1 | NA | CSVAGTRGNEQFF | TGCAGCGTCGCCGGGACCCGGGGGAATGAGCAGTTCTTC
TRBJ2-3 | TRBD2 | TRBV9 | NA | CASSVGRVAGSTDTQYF | TGTGCCAGCAGCGTAGGGCGTGTAGCGGGGAGCACAGATACGCAGTATTTT
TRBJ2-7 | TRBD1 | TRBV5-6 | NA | CASSWDRGDYEQYF | TGTGCCAGCAGCTGGGACAGGGGTGATTACGAGCAGTACTTC
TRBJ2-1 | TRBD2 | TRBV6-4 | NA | CASSALAGGPGEQFF | TGTGCCAGCAGTGCCCTAGCGGGAGGGCCGGGGGAGCAGTTCTTC
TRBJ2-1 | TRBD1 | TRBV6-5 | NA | CASSNRDRGYEQFF | TGTGCCAGCAGTAACCGGGACAGGGGGTATGAGCAGTTCTTC
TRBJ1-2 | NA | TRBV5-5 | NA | CASSLASVYGYTF | TGTGCCAGCAGCTTGGCCAGCGTCTATGGCTACACCTTC
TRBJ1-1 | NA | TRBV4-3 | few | CASSQGSGTWNTEAFF | TGCGCCAGCAGCCAAGGCTCCGGGACATGGAACACTGAAGCTTTCTTT
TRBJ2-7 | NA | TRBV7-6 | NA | CASSTARDTPTYEQYF | TGTGCCAGCAGCACCGCGAGGGACACTCCCACCTACGAGCAGTACTTC
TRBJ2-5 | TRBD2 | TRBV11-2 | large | CASSLIGGGETQYF | TGTGCCAGCAGCTTAATAGGCGGGGGAGAGACCCAGTACTTC
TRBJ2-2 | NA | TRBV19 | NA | CASSIDFSGTGELFF | TGTGCCAGTAGTATAGATTTCTCAGGTACCGGGGAGCTGTTTTTT
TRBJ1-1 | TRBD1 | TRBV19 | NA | CASSIRDSGMNTEAFF | TGTGCCAGTAGTATACGGGACAGTGGCATGAACACTGAAGCTTTCTTT
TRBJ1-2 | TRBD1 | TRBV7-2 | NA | CASSLAYGDSYYGYTF | TGTGCCAGCAGCTTAGCATATGGGGACAGCTACTATGGCTACACCTTC
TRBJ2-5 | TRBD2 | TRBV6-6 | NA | CASSYSASGREETQYF | TGTGCCAGCAGTTACTCCGCTAGCGGGAGAGAAGAGACCCAGTACTTC
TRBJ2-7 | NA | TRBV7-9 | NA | CASSLAGAYEQYF | TGTGCCAGCAGCTTAGCAGGGGCCTACGAGCAGTACTTC
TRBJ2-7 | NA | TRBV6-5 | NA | CASSYSQGSSYEQYF | TGTGCCAGCAGTTACTCCCAGGGGAGCTCCTACGAGCAGTACTTC
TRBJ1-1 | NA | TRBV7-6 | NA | CASSPAEGVGTEAFF | TGTGCCAGCAGCCCAGCTGAGGGGGTGGGCACTGAAGCTTTCTTT
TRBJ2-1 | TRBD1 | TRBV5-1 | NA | CASSSWTGMDEQFF | TGCGCCAGCAGCTCCTGGACAGGGATGGATGAGCAGTTCTTC
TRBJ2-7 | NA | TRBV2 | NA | CASSEAGQMWAYEQYF | TGTGCCAGCAGTGAAGCCGGACAGATGTGGGCCTACGAGCAGTACTTC
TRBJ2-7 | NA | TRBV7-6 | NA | CASSLEVRASEQYF | TGTGCCAGCAGCTTAGAAGTCAGGGCGTCCGAGCAGTACTTC
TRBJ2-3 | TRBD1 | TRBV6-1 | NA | CASSGRDRATDTQYF | TGTGCCAGCAGTGGCCGGGACAGGGCCACAGATACGCAGTATTTT
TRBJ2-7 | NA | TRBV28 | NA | CASIDTAYEQYF | TGTGCCAGCATCGACACTGCCTACGAGCAGTACTTC
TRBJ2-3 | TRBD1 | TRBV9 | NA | CASSGQGRTDTQYF | TGTGCCAGCAGCGGACAGGGAAGGACAGATACGCAGTATTTT
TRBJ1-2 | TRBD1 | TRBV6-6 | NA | CASSPAGGYGYTF | TGTGCCAGCAGTCCGGCAGGGGGCTATGGCTACACCTTT
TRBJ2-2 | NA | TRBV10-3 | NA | CAISREPTNTGELFF | TGTGCCATCAGCCGCGAACCTACGAACACCGGGGAGCTGTTTTTT
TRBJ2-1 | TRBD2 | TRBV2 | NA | CASSEVVLAGVENEQFF | TGTGCCAGCAGTGAAGTTGTACTAGCGGGAGTTGAAAATGAGCAGTTCTTC
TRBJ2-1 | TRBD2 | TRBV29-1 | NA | CSVVLAGGPVGSYNEQFF | TGCAGCGTTGTACTAGCGGGAGGGCCCGTAGGGTCCTACAATGAGCAGTTCTTC
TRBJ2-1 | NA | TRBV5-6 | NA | CASSPGDNEQFF | TGTGCCAGCAGCCCCGGTGACAATGAGCAGTTCTTC
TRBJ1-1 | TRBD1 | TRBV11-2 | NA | CASSLPQGRTARVTEAFF | TGTGCCAGCAGCCTTCCACAGGGGAGGACGGCGCGAGTCACTGAAGCTTTCTTT
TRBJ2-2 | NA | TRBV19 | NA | CASSIDGLYTGELFF | TGTGCCAGTAGTATAGACGGACTCTACACCGGGGAGCTGTTTTTT
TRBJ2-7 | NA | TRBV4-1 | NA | CASSRTVSYEQYF | TGCGCCAGCAGCCGGACAGTCTCCTACGAGCAGTACTTC
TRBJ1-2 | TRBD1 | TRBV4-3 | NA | CASSQKTGTGGYGYTF | TGCGCCAGCAGCCAAAAAACCGGGACAGGGGGCTATGGCTACACCTTC
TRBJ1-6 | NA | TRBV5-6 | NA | CASSLGGDSPLHF | TGTGCCAGCAGCTTAGGGGGAGATTCACCCCTCCACTTT